This T cell receptor beta chain came from a study of T cells expressing NK-cell markers. Whole-study findings and limits: These clonotypes additionally ranked first within the CD3+CD56-NKG2C+ fraction of a few donors.

Germline values: CDR1 LNHDA, CDR2 SQIVND (reference sequence). This CDR3 has 14 residues. UMIs were included in TCR beta cDNA generated by 5'RACE template switching. With the 5' RACE reads reprocessed, TCRdb shows one record per CDR3 protein and no DNA. This repertoire comprises about 300,000 distinct CDR3 sequences; its ten largest clones make up 3.5% to 5%. As concerns this clonotype: Its antigen is not known.

The V call is TRBV19, the J call TRBJ2-1; TCRdb's D call of TRBD2 is untestable without DNA. Sequenced: blood T cells: a sorted CD56 or NKG2C T cell subset, CD4+ or CD8+ T cells, or bulk PBMC T cells (not recorded which). The sequence was collected from a woman between 18 and 70 years old in good health. CDR3 in amino acids: CASRRGLAGYEQFF.